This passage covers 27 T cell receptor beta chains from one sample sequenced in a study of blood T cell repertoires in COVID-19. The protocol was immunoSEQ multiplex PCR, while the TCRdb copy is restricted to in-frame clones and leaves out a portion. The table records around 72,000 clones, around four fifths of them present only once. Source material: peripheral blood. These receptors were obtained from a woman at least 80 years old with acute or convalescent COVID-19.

The CDR3 nucleotides read TGCAGCGTTGGGCGGGGGACTAGCACAGATACGCAGTATTTT. Its protein product is CSVGRGTSTDTQYF. This rearrangement joins TRBV29-1 to TRBJ2-3; 7 bases align to TRBD2. This CDR3 is built from 14 residues. The trim removed 4 bases at V and 0 bases at J, leaving 4 bases unmatched. Germline-derived CDR1 and CDR2 are SQVTM and ANQGSEA.

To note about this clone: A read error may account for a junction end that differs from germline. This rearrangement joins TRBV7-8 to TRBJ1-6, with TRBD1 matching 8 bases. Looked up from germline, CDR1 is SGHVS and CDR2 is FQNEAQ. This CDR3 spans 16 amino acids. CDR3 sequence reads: CASSLARDRYYSPLHF. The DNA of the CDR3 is TGTGCCAGCAGCCTAGCCCGGGACAGGTATTATTCACCCCTCCACTTT.

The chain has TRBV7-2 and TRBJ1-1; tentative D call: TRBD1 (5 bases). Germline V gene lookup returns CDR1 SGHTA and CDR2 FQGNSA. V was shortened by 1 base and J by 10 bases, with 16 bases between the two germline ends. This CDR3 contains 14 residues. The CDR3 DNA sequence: TGTGCCAGCAGCTTAGTGTCGTCCCGCGGGGCAGCTTTCTTT. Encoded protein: CASSLVSSRGAAFF.

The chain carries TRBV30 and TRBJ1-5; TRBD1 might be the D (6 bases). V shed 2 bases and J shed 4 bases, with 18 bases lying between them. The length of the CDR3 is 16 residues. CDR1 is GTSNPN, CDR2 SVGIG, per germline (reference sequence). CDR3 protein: CAWSYNRASLNQPQHF. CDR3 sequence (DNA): TGTGCCTGGAGTTATAACAGGGCAAGTCTTAATCAGCCCCAGCATTTT.

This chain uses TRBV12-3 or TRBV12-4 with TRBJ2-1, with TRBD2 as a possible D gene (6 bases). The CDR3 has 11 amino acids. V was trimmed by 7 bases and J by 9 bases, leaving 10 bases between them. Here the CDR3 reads CASKRAIEQFF. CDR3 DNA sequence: TGTGCCAGCAAGCGGGCGATTGAGCAGTTCTTC.

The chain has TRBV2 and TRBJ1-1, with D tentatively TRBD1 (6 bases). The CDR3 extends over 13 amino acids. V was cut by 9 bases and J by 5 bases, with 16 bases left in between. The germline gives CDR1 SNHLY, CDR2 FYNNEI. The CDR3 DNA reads TGTGCCAGTCAAGCAGGGGTTAGGACTGAAGCTTTCTTT. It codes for CASQAGVRTEAFF.

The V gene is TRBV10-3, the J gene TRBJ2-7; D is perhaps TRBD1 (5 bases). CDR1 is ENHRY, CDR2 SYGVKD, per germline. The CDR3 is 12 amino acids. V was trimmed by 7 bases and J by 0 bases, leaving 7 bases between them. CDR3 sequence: CAITDSSYEQYF. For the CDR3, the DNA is TGTGCCATCACAGACAGCTCCTACGAGCAGTACTTC.

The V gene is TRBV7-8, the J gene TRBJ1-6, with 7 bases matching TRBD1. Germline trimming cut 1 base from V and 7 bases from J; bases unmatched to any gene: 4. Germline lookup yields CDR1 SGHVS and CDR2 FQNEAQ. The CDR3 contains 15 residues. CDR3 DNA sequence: TGTGCCAGCAGCTTAGGACAGGGCCTCAATTCACCCCTCCACTTT. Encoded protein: CASSLGQGLNSPLHF.

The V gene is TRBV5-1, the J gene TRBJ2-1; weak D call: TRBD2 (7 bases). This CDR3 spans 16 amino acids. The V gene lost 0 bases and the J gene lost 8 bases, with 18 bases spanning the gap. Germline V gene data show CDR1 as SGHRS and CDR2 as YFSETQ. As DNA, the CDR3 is TGCGCCAGCAGCTTGGATACGGGGGGCGGATACGATGAGCAGTTCTTC. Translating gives CASSLDTGGGYDEQFF.

The CDR3 coding sequence is TGTGCCAGCTCACCAAGCCAGGGCATCGCGAACACTGAAGCTTTCTTT. Its translation: CASSPSQGIANTEAFF. The J gene is TRBJ1-1, the V gene TRBV18; possible D gene TRBD1, 5 bases. The V end lost 2 bases, the J end lost 1 base, and 14 bases lay between the germline ends. The CDR3 extends over 16 amino acids. Germline lookup yields CDR1 KGHSH and CDR2 LQKENI.

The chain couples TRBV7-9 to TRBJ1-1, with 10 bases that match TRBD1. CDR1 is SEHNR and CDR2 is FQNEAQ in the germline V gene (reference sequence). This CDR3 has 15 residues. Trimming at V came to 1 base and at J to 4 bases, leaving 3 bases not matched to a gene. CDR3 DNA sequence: TGTGCCAGCAGCTTAGTGGGGACAGGGGTCACTGAAGCTTTCTTT. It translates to CASSLVGTGVTEAFF.

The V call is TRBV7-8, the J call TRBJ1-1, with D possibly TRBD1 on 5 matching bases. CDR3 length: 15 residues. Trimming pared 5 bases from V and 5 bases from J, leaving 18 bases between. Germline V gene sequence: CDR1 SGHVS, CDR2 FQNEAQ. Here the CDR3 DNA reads TGTGCCAGCAGCCGGCGACAGAGACAGAAGACTGAAGCTTTCTTT. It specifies CASSRRQRQKTEAFF.

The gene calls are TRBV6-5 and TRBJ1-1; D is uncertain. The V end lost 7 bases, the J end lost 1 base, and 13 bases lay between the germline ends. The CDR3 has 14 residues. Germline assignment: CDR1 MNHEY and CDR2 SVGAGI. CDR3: CASKNPHGNTEAFF. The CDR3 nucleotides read TGTGCCAGCAAAAATCCACATGGGAACACTGAAGCTTTCTTT.

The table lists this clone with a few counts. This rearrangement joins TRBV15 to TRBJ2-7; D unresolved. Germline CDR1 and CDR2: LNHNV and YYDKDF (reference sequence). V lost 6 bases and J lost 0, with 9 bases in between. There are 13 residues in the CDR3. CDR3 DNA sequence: TGTGCCACCAGTAAGATGAGCTCCTACGAGCAGTACTTC. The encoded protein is CATSKMSSYEQYF.

This chain's CDR3 is CASSPAAVLSSGNTIYF. The CDR3, as DNA: TGTGCCAGCTCACCAGCAGCCGTACTAAGCTCTGGAAACACCATATATTTT. The chain couples TRBV18 to TRBJ1-3; D uncertain. The V and J ends lost 2 bases and 0 bases respectively, with 14 bases between them. CDR3 size: 17 residues. Germline V gene lookup returns CDR1 KGHSH and CDR2 LQKENI.

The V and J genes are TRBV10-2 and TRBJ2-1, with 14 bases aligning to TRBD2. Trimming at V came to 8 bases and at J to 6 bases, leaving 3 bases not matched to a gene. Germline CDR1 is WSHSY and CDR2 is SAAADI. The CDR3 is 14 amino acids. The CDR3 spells CASRGTSGSNEQFF. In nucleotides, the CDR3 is TGCGCCAGCCGAGGGACTAGCGGGAGCAATGAGCAGTTCTTC.

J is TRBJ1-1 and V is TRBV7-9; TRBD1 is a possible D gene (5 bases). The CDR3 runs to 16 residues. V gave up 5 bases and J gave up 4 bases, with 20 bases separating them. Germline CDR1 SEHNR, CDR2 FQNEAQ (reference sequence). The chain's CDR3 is CASSPEEGRKGTEAFF. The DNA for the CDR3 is TGTGCCAGCAGCCCCGAGGAGGGGAGAAAGGGCACTGAAGCTTTCTTT.

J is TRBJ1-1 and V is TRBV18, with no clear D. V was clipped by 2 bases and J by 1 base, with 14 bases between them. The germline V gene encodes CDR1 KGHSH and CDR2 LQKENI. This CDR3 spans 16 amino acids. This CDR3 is CASSPSAGSRNTEAFF. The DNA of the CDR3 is TGTGCCAGCTCACCATCAGCCGGGTCAAGGAACACTGAAGCTTTCTTT.

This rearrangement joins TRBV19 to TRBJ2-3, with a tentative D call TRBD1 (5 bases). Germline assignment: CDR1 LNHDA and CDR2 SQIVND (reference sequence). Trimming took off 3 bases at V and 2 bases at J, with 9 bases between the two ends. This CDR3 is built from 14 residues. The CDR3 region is CASSMQGYTDTQYF. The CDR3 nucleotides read TGTGCCAGTAGTATGCAGGGATACACAGATACGCAGTATTTT.

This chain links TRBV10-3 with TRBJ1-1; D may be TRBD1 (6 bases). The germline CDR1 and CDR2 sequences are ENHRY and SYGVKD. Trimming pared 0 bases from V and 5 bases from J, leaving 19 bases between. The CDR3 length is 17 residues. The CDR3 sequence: CAISESTRSDSRTEAFF. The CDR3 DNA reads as TGTGCCATCAGTGAGTCGACTCGCTCGGACAGTCGGACTGAAGCTTTCTTT.

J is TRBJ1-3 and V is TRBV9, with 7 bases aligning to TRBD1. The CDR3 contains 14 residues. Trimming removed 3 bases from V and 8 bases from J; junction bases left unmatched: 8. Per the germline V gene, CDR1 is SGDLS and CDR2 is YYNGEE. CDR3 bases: TGTGCCAGCAGCGCACGACAGGGCGGCGACACCATATATTTT. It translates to CASSARQGGDTIYF.

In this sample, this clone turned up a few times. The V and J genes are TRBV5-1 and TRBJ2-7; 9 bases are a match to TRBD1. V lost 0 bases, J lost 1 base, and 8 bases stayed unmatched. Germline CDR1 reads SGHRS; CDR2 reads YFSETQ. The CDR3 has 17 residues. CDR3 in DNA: TGCGCCAGCAGCTTGGCCTTCGGGACAGGGATTTCCTACGAGCAGTACTTC. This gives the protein CASSLAFGTGISYEQYF.

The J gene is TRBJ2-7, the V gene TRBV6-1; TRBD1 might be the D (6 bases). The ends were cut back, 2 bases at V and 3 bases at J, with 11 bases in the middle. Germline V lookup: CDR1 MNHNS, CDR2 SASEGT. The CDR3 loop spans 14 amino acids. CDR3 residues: CASSEPAGVYEQYF. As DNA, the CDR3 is TGTGCCAGCAGTGAACCGGCAGGGGTCTACGAGCAGTACTTC.

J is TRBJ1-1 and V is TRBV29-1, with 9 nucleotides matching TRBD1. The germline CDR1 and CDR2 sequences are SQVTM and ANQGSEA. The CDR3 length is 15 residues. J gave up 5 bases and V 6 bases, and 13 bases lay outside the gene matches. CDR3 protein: CSVAGTGLRGTEAFF. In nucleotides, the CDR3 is TGCAGCGTAGCCGGGACAGGGCTCAGGGGAACTGAAGCTTTCTTT.

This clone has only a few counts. CDR3 nucleotides: TGTGCCTGGAGTTCCCAAGGGGGTCTTAACTCACCCCTCCACTTT. The encoded protein is CAWSSQGGLNSPLHF. V gene TRBV30 combines with J gene TRBJ1-6; D is perhaps TRBD1 (6 bases). V lost 2 bases to trimming and J lost 10 bases, with 18 bases between them. The V gene's germline CDR1 is GTSNPN and CDR2 SVGIG (reference sequence). This CDR3 has 15 amino acids.

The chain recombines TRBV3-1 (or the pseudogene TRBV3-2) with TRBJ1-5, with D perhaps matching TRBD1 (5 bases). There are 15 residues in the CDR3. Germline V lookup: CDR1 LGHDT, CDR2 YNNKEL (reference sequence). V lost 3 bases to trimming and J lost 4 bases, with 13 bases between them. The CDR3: CASSHGQGVNQPQHF. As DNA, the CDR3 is TGTGCCAGCAGCCACGGCCAGGGCGTGAATCAGCCCCAGCATTTT.

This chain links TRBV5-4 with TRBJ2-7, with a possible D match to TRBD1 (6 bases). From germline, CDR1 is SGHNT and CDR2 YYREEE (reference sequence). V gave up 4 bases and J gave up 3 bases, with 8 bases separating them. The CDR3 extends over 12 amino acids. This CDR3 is CASSRQDYEQYF. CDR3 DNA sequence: TGTGCCAGCAGCCGACAGGACTACGAGCAGTACTTC.